In its sample, the clone carrying this T cell receptor (beta chain) was seen many times. Antigen specificity is unknown. The data are from a study of regulatory T cells in long-lasting Graves disease. CDR3 length: 13 amino acids. V was shortened by 4 bases and J by 7 bases, with 11 bases between the two germline ends. CDR1 is SGHTA, CDR2 FQGTGA, per germline. Regarding time point: newly diagnosed GD, antithyroid drugs for less than 3 months. The TCR library used RNA extracted from PBMCs. Researchers made TCR beta libraries by using iRepertoire HTBI primers and running Arm-PCR on CDR3 regions. TCRdb reanalysed the multiplex PCR reads using MiXCR and keeps one entry per CDR3 protein. This table holds 400,000 to 450,000 distinct CDR3 sequences, 16% found once. Study-wide points: Reduced TCR diversity was observed in persistent Graves' patients versus newly diagnosed patients. Persistent disease showed a preference for TRBV28, TRBJ1-2 and TRBJ2-5.

The sample also formed part of further work on T cells in Graves' hyperthyroidism and ophthalmopathy.

This clonotype originated in a young woman with Graves disease. The V gene is TRBV7-3, the J gene TRBJ2-1; D not resolved. Here the sequenced sample was peripheral blood mononuclear cells (PBMCs), taken at new diagnosis, from a patient treated with antithyroid drugs. CDR3 DNA: TGTGCCAGCAGCTCCCCCGTAAGTAATGAGCAGTTCTTC. It translates to CASSSPVSNEQFF.